This T cell receptor (beta chain) was captured in a study of control samples from healthy donors and cancer patients (dated by TCRdb to 2020 to 2021). In regard to this clone: The antigen this receptor binds is unknown. Within one base of it there is no much larger clone, and no base qualities were kept.

The CDR3 sequence holds 16 residues, the cysteine and phenylalanine included. Only the CDR3 DNA is retained, 48 bases long and in frame from the first base. V sheds 4 bases and J sheds 6 bases, leaving 19 bases between their ends. The germline V gene supplies CDR1 SNHLY and CDR2 FYNNEI. The method behind the library was the immunoSEQ multiplex PCR assay. What TCRdb holds here is the immuneACCESS table cut down to in-frame rearrangements. Part of the clones is not present; checked against another copy, under half of the missing clones reflect an unresolved V gene, and the others are unexplained. The sample profile shows about 150,000 clones; approximately 91% of them were found once. More than 4% of the sample comes from the top ten.

Source material: blood. The sequence is built from TRBV2 and TRBJ2-1, with an unclear D gene assignment. The receptor was derived from a man younger than 45 in good health. The DNA is as follows: TGTGCCAGCAGTGCCTTAACCCACAGAAGGTCCAATGAGCAGTTCTTC. It translates as CASSALTHRRSNEQFF.